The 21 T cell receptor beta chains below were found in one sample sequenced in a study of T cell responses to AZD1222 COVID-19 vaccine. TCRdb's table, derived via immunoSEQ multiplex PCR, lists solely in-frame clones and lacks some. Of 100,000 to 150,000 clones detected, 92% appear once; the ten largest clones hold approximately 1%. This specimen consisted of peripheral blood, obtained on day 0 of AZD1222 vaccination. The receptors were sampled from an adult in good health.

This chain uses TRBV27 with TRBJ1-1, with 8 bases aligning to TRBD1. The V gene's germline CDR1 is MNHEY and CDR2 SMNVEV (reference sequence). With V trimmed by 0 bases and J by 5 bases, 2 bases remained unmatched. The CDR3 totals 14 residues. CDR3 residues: CASSLSYRGTEAFF. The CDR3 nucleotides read TGTGCCAGCAGTTTATCCTACAGGGGGACTGAAGCTTTCTTT.

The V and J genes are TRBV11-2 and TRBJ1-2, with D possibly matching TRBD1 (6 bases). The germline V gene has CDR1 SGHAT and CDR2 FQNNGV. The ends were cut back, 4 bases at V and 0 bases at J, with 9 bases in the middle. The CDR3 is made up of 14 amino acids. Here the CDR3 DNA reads TGTGCCAGCAGCTCGGACAGAACTAACTATGGCTACACCTTC. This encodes CASSSDRTNYGYTF. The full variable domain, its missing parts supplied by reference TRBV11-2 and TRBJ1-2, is EAGVAQSPRYKIIEKRQSVAFWCNPISGHATLYWYQQILGQGPKLLIQFQNNGVVDDSQLPKDRFSAERLKGVDSTLKIQPAKLEDSAVYLCASSSDRTNYGYTFGSGTRLTVV.

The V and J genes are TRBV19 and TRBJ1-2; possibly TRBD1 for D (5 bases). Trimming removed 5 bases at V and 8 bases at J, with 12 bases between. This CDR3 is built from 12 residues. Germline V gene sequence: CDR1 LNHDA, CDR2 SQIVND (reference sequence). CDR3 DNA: TGTGCCAGTAGTGGGGACGGAGAAGGCTACACCTTC. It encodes CASSGDGEGYTF.

The CDR3 loop is CASSSGDWLGNTIYF. The DNA for the CDR3 is TGTGCCAGCAGTTCGGGGGACTGGCTTGGAAACACCATATATTTT. V is TRBV27 and J is TRBJ1-3; maybe TRBD1 (5 bases). Between the trimmed V and J ends, which lost 4 bases and 3 bases, there was a span of 13 bases. The CDR3 loop spans 15 amino acids. Germline V lookup: CDR1 MNHEY, CDR2 SMNVEV (reference sequence).

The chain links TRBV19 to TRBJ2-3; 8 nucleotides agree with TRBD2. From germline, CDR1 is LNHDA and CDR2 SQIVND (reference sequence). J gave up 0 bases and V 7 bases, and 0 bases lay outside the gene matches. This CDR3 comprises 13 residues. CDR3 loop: CASTSGSTDTQYF. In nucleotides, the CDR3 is TGTGCCAGTACTAGCGGGAGCACAGATACGCAGTATTTT.

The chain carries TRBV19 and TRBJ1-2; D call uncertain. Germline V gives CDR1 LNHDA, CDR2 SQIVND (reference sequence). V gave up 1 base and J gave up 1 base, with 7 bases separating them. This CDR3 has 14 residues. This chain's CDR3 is CASSIGTHNYGYTF. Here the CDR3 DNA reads TGTGCCAGTAGTATAGGGACCCATAACTATGGCTACACCTTC.

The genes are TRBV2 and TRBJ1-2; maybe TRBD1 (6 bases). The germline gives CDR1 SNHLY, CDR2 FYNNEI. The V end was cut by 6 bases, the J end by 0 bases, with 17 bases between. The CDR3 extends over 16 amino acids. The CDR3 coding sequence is TGTGCCAGCAGCGGAGGAGGACAGTACCCTAACTATGGCTACACCTTC. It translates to CASSGGGQYPNYGYTF.

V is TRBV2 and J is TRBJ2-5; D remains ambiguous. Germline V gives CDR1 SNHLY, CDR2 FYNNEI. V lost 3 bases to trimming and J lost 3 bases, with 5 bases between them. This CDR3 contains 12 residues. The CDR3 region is CASSESEETQYF. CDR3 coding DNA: TGTGCCAGCAGTGAGTCCGAAGAGACCCAGTACTTC.

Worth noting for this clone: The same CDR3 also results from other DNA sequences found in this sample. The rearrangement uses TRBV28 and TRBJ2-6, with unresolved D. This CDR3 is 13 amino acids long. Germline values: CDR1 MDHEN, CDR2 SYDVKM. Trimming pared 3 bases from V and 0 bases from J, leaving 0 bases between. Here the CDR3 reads CASSFSGANVLTF. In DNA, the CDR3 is TGTGCCAGCAGTTTCTCTGGGGCCAACGTCCTGACTTTC. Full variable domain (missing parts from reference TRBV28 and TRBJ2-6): DVKVTQSSRYLVKRTGEKVFLECVQDMDHENMFWYRQDPGLGLRLIYFSYDVKMKEKGDIPEGYSVSREKKERFSLILESASTNQTSMYLCASSFSGANVLTFGAGSRLTVL.

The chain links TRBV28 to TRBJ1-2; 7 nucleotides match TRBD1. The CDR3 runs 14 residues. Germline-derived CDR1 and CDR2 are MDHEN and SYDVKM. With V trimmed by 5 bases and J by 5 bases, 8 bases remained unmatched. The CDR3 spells CASSEGARGYGYTF. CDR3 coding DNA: TGTGCCAGCAGTGAGGGGGCGAGGGGATATGGCTACACCTTC.

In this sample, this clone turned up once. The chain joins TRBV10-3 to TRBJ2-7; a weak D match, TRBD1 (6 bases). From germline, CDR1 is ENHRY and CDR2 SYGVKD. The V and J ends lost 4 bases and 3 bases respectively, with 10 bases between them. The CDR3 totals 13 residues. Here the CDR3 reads CAISADRIYEQYF. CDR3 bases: TGTGCCATCAGTGCGGACAGAATCTACGAGCAGTACTTC.

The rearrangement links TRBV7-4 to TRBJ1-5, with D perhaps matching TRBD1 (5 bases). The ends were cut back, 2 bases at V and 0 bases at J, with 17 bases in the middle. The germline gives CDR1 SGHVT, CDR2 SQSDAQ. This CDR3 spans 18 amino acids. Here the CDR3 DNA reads TGTGCCAGCAGCTTAATATACAGACAGACAAATAGCAATCAGCCCCAGCATTTT. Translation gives CASSLIYRQTNSNQPQHF.

CDR3 protein: CSVGMRPLYGYTF. The CDR3, as DNA: TGCAGCGTTGGTATGCGACCCCTATATGGCTACACCTTC. The rearrangement uses TRBV29-1 and TRBJ1-2; D is unresolved. This CDR3 contains 13 residues. V gave up 4 bases and J gave up 5 bases, with 14 bases separating them. Germline values: CDR1 SQVTM, CDR2 ANQGSEA. The variable domain in full, completed from reference TRBV29-1 and TRBJ1-2, reads SAVISQKPSRDICQRGTSLTIQCQVDSQVTMMFWYRQQPGQSLTLIATANQGSEATYESGFVIDKFPISRPNLTFSTLTVSNMSPEDSSIYLCSVGMRPLYGYTFGSGTRLTVV.

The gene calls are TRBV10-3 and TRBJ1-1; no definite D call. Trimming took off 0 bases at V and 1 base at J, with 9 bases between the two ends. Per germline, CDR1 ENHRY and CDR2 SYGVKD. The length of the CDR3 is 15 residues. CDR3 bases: TGTGCCATCAGTGAGTCTTTCCGGGGGAACACTGAAGCTTTCTTT. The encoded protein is CAISESFRGNTEAFF.

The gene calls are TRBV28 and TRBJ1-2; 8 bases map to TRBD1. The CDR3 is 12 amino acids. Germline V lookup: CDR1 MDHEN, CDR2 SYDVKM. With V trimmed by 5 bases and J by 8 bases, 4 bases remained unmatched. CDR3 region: CASSASGGGYTF. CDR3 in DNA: TGTGCCAGCAGTGCCTCAGGGGGCGGCTACACCTTC.

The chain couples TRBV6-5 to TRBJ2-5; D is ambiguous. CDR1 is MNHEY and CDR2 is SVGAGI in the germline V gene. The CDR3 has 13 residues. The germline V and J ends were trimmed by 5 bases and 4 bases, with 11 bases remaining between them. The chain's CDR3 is CASSKTYGETQYF. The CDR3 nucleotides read TGTGCCAGCAGTAAGACCTATGGAGAGACCCAGTACTTC.

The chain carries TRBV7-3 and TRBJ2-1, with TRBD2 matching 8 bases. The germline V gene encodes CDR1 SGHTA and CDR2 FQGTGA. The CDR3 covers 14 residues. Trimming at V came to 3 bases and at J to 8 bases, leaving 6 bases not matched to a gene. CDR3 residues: CASSFGGRPDEQFF. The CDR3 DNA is TGTGCCAGCAGCTTCGGCGGGAGGCCGGATGAGCAGTTCTTC.

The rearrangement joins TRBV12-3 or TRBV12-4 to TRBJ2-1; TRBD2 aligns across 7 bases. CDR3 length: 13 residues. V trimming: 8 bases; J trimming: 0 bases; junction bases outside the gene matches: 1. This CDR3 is CASWGGSYNEQFF. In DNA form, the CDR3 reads TGTGCCAGCTGGGGGGGCTCCTACAATGAGCAGTTCTTC.

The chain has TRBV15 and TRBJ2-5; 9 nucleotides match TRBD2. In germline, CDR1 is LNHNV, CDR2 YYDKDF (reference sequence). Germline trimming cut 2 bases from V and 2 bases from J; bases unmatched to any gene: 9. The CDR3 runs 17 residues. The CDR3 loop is CATSRKKTSGSQETQYF. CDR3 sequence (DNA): TGTGCCACCAGCAGAAAAAAGACTAGCGGCTCACAAGAGACCCAGTACTTC.

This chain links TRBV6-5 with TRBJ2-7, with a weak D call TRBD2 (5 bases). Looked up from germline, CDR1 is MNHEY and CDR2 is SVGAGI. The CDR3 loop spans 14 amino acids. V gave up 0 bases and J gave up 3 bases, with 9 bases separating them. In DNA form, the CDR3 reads TGTGCCAGCAGTTACTCACGGGAAGACTACGAGCAGTACTTC. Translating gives CASSYSREDYEQYF.

CDR3 DNA: TGTGCCAGCGGGGGAGGGTATGCAAACACCGGGGAGCTGTTTTTT. Residues: CASGGGYANTGELFF. The V and J genes are TRBV7-3 and TRBJ2-2; 7 nucleotides match TRBD2. V trimming: 8 bases; J trimming: 2 bases; junction bases outside the gene matches: 8. This CDR3 spans 15 amino acids. From germline, CDR1 is SGHTA and CDR2 FQGTGA.